Listed here are 7 T cell receptor beta chains from one sample, sequenced in a study of blood T cell repertoires in COVID-19. Clones were read by immunoSEQ multiplex PCR, and TCRdb kept only the in-frame ones, dropping some. This table has some 300,000 clones, almost 90% appearing once. What was sequenced was peripheral blood. The source of these receptors is a woman in her thirties or forties with COVID-19, enrolled during active disease.

This rearrangement joins TRBV19 to TRBJ2-7; 8 bases are shared with TRBD1. V trimming: 7 bases; J trimming: 2 bases; junction bases outside the gene matches: 10. The CDR3 loop spans 15 amino acids. The germline V gene has CDR1 LNHDA and CDR2 SQIVND (reference sequence). CDR3 amino acids: CASTAGTGQTYEQYF. For the CDR3, the DNA is TGTGCCAGTACCGCCGGGACAGGACAAACCTACGAGCAGTACTTC. Drawing the rest from reference TRBV19 and TRBJ2-7, the complete variable domain is DGGITQSPKYLFRKEGQNVTLSCEQNLNHDAMYWYRQDPGQGLRLIYYSQIVNDFQKGDIAEGYSVSREKKESFPLTVTSAQKNPTAFYLCASTAGTGQTYEQYFGPGTRLTVT.

V gene TRBV6-1 combines with J gene TRBJ1-5, with a weak D call TRBD1 (6 bases). Germline-derived CDR1 and CDR2 are MNHNS and SASEGT. The V gene lost 2 bases and the J gene lost 2 bases, with 10 bases spanning the gap. The CDR3 runs to 15 residues. The CDR3 coding sequence is TGTGCCAGCAGTGAAATGGGGGCTGGCAATCAGCCCCAGCATTTT. Translating it yields CASSEMGAGNQPQHF.

J is TRBJ2-5 and V is TRBV4-3; 11 bases fit TRBD2. Germline V gene data show CDR1 as LGHNA and CDR2 as YSLEER. This CDR3 is 20 amino acids long. V lost 3 bases and J lost 5; bases outside the gene matches: 20. CDR3 loop: CASSQRWGRVAGGLGETQYF. The CDR3 bases are TGCGCCAGCAGCCAGCGATGGGGGAGAGTAGCGGGAGGGCTGGGGGAGACCCAGTACTTC.

V gene TRBV4-1 combines with J gene TRBJ1-3; 8 positions match TRBD1. The trim removed 1 base at V and 8 bases at J, leaving 4 bases unmatched. The CDR3 spans 14 residues. CDR1 MGHRA and CDR2 YSYEKL come from the germline V gene. The CDR3 DNA follows: TGCGCCAGCAGCCAAGGGACAGGGATATACACCATATATTTT. Its protein is CASSQGTGIYTIYF.

V usage is TRBV9 and J usage is TRBJ2-7; 9 bases align to TRBD1. The V segment lost 4 bases and the J segment 3 bases; nucleotides outside the gene matches: 11. CDR3 length: 16 amino acids. Germline V lookup: CDR1 SGDLS, CDR2 YYNGEE. The CDR3 reads CASSFAGRTGVYEQYF. In DNA, the CDR3 is TGTGCCAGCAGCTTCGCCGGTCGGACAGGGGTCTACGAGCAGTACTTC. The whole variable domain, remainder taken from reference TRBV9 and TRBJ2-7, is DSGVTQTPKHLITATGQRVTLRCSPRSGDLSVYWYQQSLDQGLQFLIQYYNGEERAKGNILERFSAQQFPDLHSELNLSSLELGDSALYFCASSFAGRTGVYEQYFGPGTRLTVT.

This chain links TRBV27 with TRBJ1-2; TRBD1 matches at 8 bases. J lost 5 bases, V lost 7 bases, and 9 bases had no gene match. CDR3 length: 14 residues. CDR1 and CDR2 from the germline V gene are MNHEY and SMNVEV (reference sequence). The CDR3 is CASKSAGGIYGYTF. In DNA, the CDR3 is TGTGCCAGCAAATCGGCAGGGGGCATTTATGGCTACACCTTC.

J is TRBJ1-1 and V is TRBV5-1; TRBD1 agrees at 8 bases. Germline CDR1 reads SGHRS; CDR2 reads YFSETQ. V was clipped by 7 bases and J by 10 bases; unmatched bases: 9. The CDR3 contains 12 residues. CDR3 in amino acids: CASRTGSSAAFF. CDR3 coding DNA: TGCGCCAGCCGGACAGGGTCCTCCGCAGCTTTCTTT.